This record looks at one TCR beta chain sequence and its context. Germline loops: CDR1 SGHVS, CDR2 FNYEAQ. The V end lost 5 bases, the J end lost 0 bases, and 10 bases lay between the germline ends. CDR3 length equals 14 residues. The data were taken from a study of blood T cell repertoires in COVID-19. For the study at large: Researchers got acute and convalescent COVID-19 samples from the United States, Italy and Spain. From T cells, B-cell-depleted T cells, or PBMCs came the material, which was cDNA or gDNA.

Repertoires were generated with immunoSEQ multiplex PCR, while TCRdb's copy carries only in-frame clones and drops some. This sample yields hundreds of thousands of clones, of which 87% are seen a single time; approximately 2% belongs to the top ten. V and J are TRBV7-6 and TRBJ1-1; perhaps TRBD1 as D (5 bases). This clonotype was obtained from a young woman with acute COVID-19. The sequenced material came from PBMCs or T cells enriched from blood (not recorded which). The CDR3 loop reads CASSATVMNTEAFF. DNA of the CDR3: TGTGCCAGCAGCGCGACAGTAATGAACACTGAAGCTTTCTTT.